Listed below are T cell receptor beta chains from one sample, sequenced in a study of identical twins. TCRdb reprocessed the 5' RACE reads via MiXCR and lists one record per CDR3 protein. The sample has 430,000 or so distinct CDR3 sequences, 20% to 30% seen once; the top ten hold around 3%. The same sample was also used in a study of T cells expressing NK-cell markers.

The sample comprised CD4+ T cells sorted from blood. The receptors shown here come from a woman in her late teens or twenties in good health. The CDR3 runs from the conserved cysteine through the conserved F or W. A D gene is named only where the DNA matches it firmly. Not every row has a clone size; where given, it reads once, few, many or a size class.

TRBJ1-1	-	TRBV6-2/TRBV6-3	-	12	TGTGCCAGCAGAACAAGGGTCGCTGAAGCTTTCTTT	CASRTRVAEAFF
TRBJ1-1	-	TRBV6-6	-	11	TGTGCCAGTCACTCCGGGACTCGGGCTTTCTTT	CASHSGTRAFF
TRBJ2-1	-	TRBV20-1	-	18	TGCAGTGCTAGAGTCGGGGTAGCGACGATCAGCTCCTACAATGAGCAGTTCTTC	CSARVGVATISSYNEQFF
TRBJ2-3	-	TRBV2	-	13	TGTGCCAGCAGTGAAGAAGATTTGGATACGCAGTATTTT	CASSEEDLDTQYF
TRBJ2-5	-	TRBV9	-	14	TGTGCCAGCAGCCCACCATATGGGGAAGAGACCCAGTACTTC	CASSPPYGEETQYF
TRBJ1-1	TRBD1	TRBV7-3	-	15	TGTGCCAGCAGTCCGTCCCGGGACAGGAACACTGAAGCTTTCTTT	CASSPSRDRNTEAFF
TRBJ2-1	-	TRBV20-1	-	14	TGCAGTGCTAGATACCGGGGCTCTACCAATGAGCAGTTCTTC	CSARYRGSTNEQFF
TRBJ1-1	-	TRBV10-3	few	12	TGTGCCATCAGTGGGTATGGCACTGAAGCTTTCTTT	CAISGYGTEAFF
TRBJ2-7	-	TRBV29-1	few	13	TGCAGCGTTGGGGGTCCAGGCTCCTACGAGCAGTACTTC	CSVGGPGSYEQYF
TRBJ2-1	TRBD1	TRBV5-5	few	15	TGTGCCAGCAGCCTGGGACAGAACTTCGAGAATGAGCAGTTCTTC	CASSLGQNFENEQFF
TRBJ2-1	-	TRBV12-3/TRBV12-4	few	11	TGTGCCAGCAGCCGTCAGGCAGAGCAGTTCTTC	CASSRQAEQFF
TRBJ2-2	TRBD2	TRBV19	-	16	TGTGCCAGTAGGGAAAGACTAGCGGCGAACACCGGGGAGCTGTTTTTT	CASRERLAANTGELFF
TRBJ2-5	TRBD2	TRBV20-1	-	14	TGCAGTGCTAGTACGGGGGGGGGCGTAGAGACCCAGTACTTC	CSASTGGGVETQYF
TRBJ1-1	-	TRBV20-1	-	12	TGCAGTGCTAGGGCCGGGGCCCGGGTAGCTTTCTTT	CSARAGARVAFF
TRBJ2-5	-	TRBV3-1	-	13	TGTGCCAGCGCTCGGGCGCACCAAGAGACCCAGTACTTC	CASARAHQETQYF
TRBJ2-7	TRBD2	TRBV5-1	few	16	TGCGCCAGCAGCTTGGATCCTAGCGGGAATCAGTACGAGCAGTACTTC	CASSLDPSGNQYEQYF
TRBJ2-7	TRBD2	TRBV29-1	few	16	TGCAGCGTTCTCCAGGAGGGTAGCGGGGGGAGCGGCGAGCAGTACTTC	CSVLQEGSGGSGEQYF
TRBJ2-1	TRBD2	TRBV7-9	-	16	TGTGCCAGCAGCTTTGTCGGAGCGGGGGGTCGGAATGAGCAGTTCTTC	CASSFVGAGGRNEQFF
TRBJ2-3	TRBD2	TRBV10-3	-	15	TGTGCCATCAGCGGTACGGGACTAGCTGGGGAAACGCAGTATTTT	CAISGTGLAGETQYF
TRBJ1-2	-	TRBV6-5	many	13	TGTGCCAGCAGCTTCCTACAGGGCTCTGGCTACACCTTC	CASSFLQGSGYTF
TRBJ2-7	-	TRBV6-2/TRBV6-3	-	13	TGTGCCAGCAGTTACCATACCTCCCACGAGCAGTACTTC	CASSYHTSHEQYF
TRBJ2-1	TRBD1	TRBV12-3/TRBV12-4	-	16	TGTGCCAGCAGTTCCATACGGGACAGGGGGTTCTATGAGCAGTTCTTC	CASSSIRDRGFYEQFF
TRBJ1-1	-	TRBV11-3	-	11	TGTGCCAGCAGCTTAGCTGGGAGTGCTTTCTTT	CASSLAGSAFF
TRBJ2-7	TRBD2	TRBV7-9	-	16	TGTGCCAGCAGCACCCCGACTAGCGGAGCACTGGACGAGCAGTACTTC	CASSTPTSGALDEQYF